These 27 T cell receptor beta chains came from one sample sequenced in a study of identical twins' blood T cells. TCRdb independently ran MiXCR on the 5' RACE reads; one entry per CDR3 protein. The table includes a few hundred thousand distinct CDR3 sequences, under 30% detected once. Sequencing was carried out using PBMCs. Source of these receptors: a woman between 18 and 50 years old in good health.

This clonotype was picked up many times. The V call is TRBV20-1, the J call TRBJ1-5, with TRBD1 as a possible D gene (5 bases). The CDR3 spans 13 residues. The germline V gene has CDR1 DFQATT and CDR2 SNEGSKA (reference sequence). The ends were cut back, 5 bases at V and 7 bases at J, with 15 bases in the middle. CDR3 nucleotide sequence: TGCAGTGCTCCCGGAGATGGGGGGCAGCCCCAGCATTTT. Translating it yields CSAPGDGGQPQHF.

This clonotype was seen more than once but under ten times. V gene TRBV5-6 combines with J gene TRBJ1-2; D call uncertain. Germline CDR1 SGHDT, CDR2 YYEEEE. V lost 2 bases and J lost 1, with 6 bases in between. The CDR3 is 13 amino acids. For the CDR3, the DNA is TGTGCCAGCAGCTTCAGCGATAACTATGGCTACACCTTC. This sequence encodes CASSFSDNYGYTF.

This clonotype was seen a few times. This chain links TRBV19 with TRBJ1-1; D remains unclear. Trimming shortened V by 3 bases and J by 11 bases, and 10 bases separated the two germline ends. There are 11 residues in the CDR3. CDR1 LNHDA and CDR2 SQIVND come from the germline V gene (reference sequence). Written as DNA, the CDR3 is TGTGCCAGTAGTATTGGGGTGAAGGCTTTCTTT. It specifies CASSIGVKAFF.

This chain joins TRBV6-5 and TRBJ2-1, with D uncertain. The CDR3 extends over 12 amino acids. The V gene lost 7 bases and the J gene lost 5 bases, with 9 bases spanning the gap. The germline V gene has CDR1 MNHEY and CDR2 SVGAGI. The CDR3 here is CASTRIDNEQFF. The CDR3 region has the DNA TGTGCCAGCACCCGAATAGACAATGAGCAGTTCTTC.

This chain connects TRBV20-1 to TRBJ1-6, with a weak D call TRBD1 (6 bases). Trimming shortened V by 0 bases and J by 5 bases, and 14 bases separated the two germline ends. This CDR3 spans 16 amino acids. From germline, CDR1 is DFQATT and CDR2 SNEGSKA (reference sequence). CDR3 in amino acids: CSARDLRGANNSPLHF. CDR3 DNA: TGCAGTGCTAGAGATCTGCGGGGGGCGAATAATTCACCCCTCCACTTT.

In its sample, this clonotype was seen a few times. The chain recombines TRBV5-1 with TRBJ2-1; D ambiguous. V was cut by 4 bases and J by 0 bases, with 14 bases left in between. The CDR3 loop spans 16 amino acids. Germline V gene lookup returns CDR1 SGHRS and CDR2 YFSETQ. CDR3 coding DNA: TGCGCCAGCAGCCCTGACCGATTTAGCTCCTACAATGAGCAGTTCTTC. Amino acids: CASSPDRFSSYNEQFF.

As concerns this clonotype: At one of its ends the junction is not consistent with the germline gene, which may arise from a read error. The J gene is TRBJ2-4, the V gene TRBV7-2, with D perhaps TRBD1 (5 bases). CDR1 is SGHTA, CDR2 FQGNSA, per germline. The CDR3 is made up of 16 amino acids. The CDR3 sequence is CASSLGAGLLKNIQYF. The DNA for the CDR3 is TGTGCCAGCAGCTTAGGGGCAGGGCTACTCAAAAACATCCAGTACTTC.

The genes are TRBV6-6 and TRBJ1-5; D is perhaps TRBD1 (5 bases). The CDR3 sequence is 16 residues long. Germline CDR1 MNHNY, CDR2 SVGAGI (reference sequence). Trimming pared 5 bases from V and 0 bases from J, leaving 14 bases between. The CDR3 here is CASSPDSFYSNQPQHF. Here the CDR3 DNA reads TGTGCCAGCAGTCCCGACAGTTTTTATAGCAATCAGCCCCAGCATTTT.

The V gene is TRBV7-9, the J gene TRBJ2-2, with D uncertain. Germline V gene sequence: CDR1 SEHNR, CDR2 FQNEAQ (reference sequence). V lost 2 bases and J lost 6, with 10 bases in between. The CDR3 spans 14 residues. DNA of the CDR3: TGTGCCAGCAGCTTATTTAAGGGATCCGGGGAGCTGTTTTTT. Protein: CASSLFKGSGELFF.

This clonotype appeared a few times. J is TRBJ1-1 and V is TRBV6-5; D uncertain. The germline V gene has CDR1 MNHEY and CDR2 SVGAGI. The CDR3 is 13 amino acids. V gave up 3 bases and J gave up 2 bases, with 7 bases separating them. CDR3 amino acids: CASSYQVNTEAFF. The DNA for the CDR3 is TGTGCCAGCAGTTATCAAGTAAACACTGAAGCTTTCTTT.

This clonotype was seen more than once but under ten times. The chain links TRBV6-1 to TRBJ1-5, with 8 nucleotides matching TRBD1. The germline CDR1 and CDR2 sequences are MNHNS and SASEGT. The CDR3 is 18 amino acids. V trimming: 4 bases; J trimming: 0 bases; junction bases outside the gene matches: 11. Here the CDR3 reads CASSGLRTGINSNQPQHF. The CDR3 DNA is TGTGCCAGCAGTGGCCTCCGGACAGGGATTAATAGCAATCAGCCCCAGCATTTT.

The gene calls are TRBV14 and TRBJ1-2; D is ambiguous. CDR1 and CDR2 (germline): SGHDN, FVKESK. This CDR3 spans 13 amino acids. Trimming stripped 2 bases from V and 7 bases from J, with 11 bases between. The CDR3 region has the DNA TGTGCCAGCAGCCAATCCATGCGGACTGGCTACACCTTC. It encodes CASSQSMRTGYTF.

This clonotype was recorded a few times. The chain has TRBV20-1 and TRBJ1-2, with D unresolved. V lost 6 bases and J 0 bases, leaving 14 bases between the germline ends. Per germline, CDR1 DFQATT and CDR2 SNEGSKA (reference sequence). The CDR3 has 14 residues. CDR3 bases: TGCAGTGCCCCCACACCGGGGTCTAACTATGGCTACACCTTC. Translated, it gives CSAPTPGSNYGYTF.

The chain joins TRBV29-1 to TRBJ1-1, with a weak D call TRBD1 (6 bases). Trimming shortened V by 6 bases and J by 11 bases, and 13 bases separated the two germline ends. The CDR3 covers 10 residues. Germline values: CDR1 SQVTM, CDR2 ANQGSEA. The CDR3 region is CSVGDNGAFF. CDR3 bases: TGCAGCGTAGGGGACAATGGGGCTTTCTTT.

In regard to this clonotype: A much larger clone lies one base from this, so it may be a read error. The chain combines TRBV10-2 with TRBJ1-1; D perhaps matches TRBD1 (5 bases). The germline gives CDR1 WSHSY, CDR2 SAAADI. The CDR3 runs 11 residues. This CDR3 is CASSVGTGAFF. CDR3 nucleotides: TGCGCCAGCAGTGTAGGGACTGGAGCTTTCTTT.

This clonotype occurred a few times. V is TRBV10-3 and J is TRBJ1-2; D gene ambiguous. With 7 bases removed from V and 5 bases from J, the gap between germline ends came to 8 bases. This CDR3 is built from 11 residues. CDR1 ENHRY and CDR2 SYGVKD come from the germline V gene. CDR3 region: CAIKILYGYTF. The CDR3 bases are TGTGCCATCAAGATACTTTATGGCTACACCTTC.

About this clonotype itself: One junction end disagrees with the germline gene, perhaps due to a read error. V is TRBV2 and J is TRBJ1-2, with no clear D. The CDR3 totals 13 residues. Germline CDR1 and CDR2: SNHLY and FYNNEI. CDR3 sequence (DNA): TGTGCCAGCAGACTGGAAAAGATATATGGCTACGCCTTC. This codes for CASRLEKIYGYAF.

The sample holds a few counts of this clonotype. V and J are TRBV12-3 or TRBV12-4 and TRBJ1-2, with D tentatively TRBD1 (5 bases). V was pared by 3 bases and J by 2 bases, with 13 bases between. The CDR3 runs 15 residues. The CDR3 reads CASSFFGEGNYGYTF. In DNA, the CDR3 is TGTGCCAGCAGTTTTTTCGGGGAGGGGAACTATGGCTACACCTTC.

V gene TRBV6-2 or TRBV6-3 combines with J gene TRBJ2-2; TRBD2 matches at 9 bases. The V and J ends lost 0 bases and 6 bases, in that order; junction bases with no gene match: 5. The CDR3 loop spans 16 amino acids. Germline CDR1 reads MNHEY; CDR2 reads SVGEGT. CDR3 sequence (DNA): TGTGCCAGCAGTTACTCCGGGACTAGCCGTCCCGGGGAGCTGTTTTTT. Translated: CASSYSGTSRPGELFF.

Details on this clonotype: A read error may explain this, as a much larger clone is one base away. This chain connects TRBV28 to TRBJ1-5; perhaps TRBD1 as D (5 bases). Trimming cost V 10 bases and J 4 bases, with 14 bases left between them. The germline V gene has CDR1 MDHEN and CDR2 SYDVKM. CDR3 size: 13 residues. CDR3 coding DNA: TGTGCCATCAGAGACAGTACAAATCAGCCCCAGCATTTT. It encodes CAIRDSTNQPQHF.

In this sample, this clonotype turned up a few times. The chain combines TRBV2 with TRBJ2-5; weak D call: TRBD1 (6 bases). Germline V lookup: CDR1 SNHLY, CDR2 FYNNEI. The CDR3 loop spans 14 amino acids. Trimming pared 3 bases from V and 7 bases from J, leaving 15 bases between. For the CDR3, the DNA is TGTGCCAGCAGTGAGTGGGTAGCAGGGGCGACCCAGTACTTC. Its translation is CASSEWVAGATQYF.

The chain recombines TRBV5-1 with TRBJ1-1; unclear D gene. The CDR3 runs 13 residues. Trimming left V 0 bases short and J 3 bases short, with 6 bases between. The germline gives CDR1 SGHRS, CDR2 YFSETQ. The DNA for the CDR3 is TGCGCCAGCAGCTTGGCCGAGGACACTGAAGCTTTCTTT. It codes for CASSLAEDTEAFF. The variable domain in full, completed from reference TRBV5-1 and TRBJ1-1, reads KAGVTQTPRYLIKTRGQQVTLSCSPISGHRSVSWYQQTPGQGLQFLFEYFSETQRNKGNFPGRFSGRQFSNSRSEMNVSTLELGDSALYLCASSLAEDTEAFFGQGTRLTVV.

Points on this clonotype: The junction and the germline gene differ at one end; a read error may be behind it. CDR3 nucleotide sequence: TGTACCAGCAGCGATGACTCATTAGGCTACACCTTC. Protein: CTSSDDSLGYTF. The V call is TRBV2, the J call TRBJ1-2, with D uncertain. The CDR3 is 12 residues long. Germline V CDR1 and CDR2: SNHLY, FYNNEI.

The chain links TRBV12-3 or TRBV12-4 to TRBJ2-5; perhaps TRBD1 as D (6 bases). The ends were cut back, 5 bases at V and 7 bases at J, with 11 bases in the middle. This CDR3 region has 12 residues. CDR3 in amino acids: CASSETGVTQYF. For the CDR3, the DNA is TGTGCCAGCAGTGAGACAGGAGTGACCCAGTACTTC.

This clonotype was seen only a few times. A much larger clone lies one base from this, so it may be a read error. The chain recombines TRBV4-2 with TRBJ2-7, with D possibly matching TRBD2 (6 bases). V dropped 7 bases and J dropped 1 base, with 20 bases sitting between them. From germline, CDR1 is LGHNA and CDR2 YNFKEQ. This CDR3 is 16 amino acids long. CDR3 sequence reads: CASIPQDYRTSYEQYF. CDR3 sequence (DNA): TGTGCCAGCATCCCCCAGGACTATCGCACGTCCTACGAGCAGTACTTC.

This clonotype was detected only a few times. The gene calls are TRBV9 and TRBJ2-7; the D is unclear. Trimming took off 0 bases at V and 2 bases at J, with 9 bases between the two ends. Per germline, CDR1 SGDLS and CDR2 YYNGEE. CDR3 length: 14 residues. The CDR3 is CASSVAPEAYEQYF. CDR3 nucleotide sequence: TGTGCCAGCAGCGTAGCTCCAGAGGCCTACGAGCAGTACTTC.

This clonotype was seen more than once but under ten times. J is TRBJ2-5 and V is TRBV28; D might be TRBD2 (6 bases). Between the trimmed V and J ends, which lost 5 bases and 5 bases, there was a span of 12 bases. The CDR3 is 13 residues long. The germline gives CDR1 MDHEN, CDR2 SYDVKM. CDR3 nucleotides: TGTGCCAGCAGTATGAGGGACTCGGAGACCCAGTACTTC. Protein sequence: CASSMRDSETQYF.